This TCR beta chain was identified during a study of blood T cell repertoires in COVID-19. Across the whole study: Spain, Italy and the United States supplied samples that represented acute and convalescent COVID-19. T cells, B-cell-depleted T cells, or PBMCs provided the cDNA or gDNA that served as material.

The germline V gene encodes CDR1 LNHDA and CDR2 SQIVND (reference sequence). Trimming pared 10 bases from V and 8 bases from J, leaving 14 bases between. The CDR3 has 12 amino acids. Original analysis: Estimation of nucleated cell counts relied on the amplification of reference gene primers. Using immunoSEQ multiplex PCR, the repertoire was profiled, and TCRdb retains in-frame clones only, with some absent. V, J and clone size reflect that table, while D and trimming were determined from the DNA. The sample contains some 180,000 clones, around 76% of which appear only once. The chain uses TRBV19 and TRBJ1-4, with D perhaps TRBD1 (6 bases). Source material: peripheral blood. The TCR comes from an older woman with COVID-19, enrolled during active disease. The CDR3 spells CATQGPREKLFF. The CDR3 DNA sequence: TGTGCCACCCAGGGGCCTAGGGAAAAACTGTTTTTT.